The rows below give T cell receptor beta chains drawn from one sample of a study of cytomegalovirus exposure and HLA in healthy donors. Method: immunoSEQ multiplex PCR; TCRdb's copy keeps in-frame clones and lacks some. The listing contains around 76,000 clones. Material for sequencing was PBMCs. Receptors were obtained from a woman aged 55-70 years in good health and CMV-seronegative. CDR3s include the opening cysteine and the closing phenylalanine or tryptophan. The D gene is left open where the match is weak.

TRBD1	TRBV18	TRBJ1-2	CASSEGQGNYGYTF	TGTGCCAGCTCAGAAGGACAGGGCAACTATGGCTACACCTTC
TRBD1	TRBV5-1	TRBJ1-1	CASRLTGTKNTEAFF	TGCGCCAGCAGGTTGACAGGGACAAAAAACACTGAAGCTTTCTTT
TRBD1	TRBV5-1	TRBJ1-1	CASSLTGDKNTEAFF	TGCGCCAGCAGCTTGACAGGGGATAAGAACACTGAAGCTTTCTTT
NA	TRBV15	TRBJ2-1	CATSREGTGTFEQFF	TGTGCCACCAGCAGAGAAGGGACTGGAACTTTTGAGCAGTTCTTC
TRBD1	TRBV28	TRBJ2-7	CASSLFDWGTGYEQYF	TGTGCCAGCAGTTTATTTGATTGGGGGACAGGGTACGAGCAGTACTTC
TRBD2	TRBV4-1	TRBJ2-3	CASSQPGTSGLSDTQYF	TGCGCCAGCAGCCAACCCGGGACTAGCGGGTTGTCGGATACGCAGTATTTT
NA	TRBV19	TRBJ1-4	CASSPRAGYLFF	TGTGCCAGTAGTCCAAGGGCGGGGTATCTGTTTTTT
NA	TRBV4-3	TRBJ1-2	CASSPQTDYGYTF	TGCGCCAGCAGCCCCCAGACAGACTATGGCTACACCTTC
NA	TRBV7-9	TRBJ1-4	CASNLGAGSEKLFF	TGTGCCAGCAACCTGGGGGCAGGGAGTGAAAAACTGTTTTTT
NA	TRBV7-9	TRBJ2-2	CASSTRGSNLPGELFF	TGTGCCAGCAGCACAAGAGGGAGTAACCTCCCCGGGGAGCTGTTTTTT